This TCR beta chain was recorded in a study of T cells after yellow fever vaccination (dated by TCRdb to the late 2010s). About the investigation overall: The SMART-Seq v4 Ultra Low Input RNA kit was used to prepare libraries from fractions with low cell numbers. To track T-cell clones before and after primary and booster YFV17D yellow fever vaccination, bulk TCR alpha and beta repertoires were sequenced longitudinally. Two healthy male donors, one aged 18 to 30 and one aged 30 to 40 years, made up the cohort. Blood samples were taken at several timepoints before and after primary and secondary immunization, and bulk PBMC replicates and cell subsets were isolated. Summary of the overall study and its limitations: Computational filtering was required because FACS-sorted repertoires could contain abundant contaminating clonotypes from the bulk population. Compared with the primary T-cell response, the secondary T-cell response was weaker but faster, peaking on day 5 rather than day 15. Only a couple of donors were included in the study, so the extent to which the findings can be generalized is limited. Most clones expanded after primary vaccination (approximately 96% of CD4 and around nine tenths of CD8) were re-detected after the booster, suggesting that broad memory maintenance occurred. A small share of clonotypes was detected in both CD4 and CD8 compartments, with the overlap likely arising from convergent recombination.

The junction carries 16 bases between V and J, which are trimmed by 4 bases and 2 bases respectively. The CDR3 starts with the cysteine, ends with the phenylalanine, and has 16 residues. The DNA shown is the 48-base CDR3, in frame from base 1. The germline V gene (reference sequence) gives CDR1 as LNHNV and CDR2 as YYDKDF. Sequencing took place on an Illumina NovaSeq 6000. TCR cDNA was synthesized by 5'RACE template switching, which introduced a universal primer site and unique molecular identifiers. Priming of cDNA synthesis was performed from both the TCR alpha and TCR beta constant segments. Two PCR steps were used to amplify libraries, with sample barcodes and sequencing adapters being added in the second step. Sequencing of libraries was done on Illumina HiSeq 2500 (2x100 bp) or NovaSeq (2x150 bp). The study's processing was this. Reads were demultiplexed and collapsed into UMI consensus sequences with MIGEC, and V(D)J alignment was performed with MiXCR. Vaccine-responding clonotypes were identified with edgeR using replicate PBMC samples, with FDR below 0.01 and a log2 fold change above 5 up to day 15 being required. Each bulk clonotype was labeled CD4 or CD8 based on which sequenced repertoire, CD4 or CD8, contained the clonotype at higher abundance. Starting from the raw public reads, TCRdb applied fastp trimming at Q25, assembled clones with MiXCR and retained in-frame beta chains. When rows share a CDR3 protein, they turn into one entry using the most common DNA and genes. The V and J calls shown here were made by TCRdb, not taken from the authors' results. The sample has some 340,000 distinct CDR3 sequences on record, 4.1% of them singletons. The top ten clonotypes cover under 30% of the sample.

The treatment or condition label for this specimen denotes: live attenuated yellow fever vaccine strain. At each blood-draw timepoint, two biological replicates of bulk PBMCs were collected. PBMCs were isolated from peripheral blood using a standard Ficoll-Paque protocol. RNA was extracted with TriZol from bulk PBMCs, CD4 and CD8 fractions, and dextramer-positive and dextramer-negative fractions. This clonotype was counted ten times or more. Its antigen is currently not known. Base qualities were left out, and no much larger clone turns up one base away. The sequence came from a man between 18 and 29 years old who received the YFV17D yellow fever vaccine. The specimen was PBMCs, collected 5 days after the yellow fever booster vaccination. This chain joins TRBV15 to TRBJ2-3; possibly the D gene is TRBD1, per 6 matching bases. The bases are TGTGCCACCAGCACTACACGGACAGCCAACACAGATACGCAGTATTTT. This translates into CATSTTRTANTDTQYF.